Listed here are 16 T cell receptor beta chains from one sample, sequenced in a study of blood T cell repertoires in COVID-19. Sequenced by immunoSEQ multiplex PCR; TCRdb stores in-frame clones only, minus some. The table shows 100,000 or so clones, with 70% to 80% occurring only once. Specimen: peripheral blood. The origin of the receptors is a woman aged 70-85 years with acute or convalescent COVID-19.

In this sample, this clone turned up a few times. CDR3 in DNA: TGCGCCAGCAGCTCCCGACAGGGATTGAACACTGAAGCTTTCTTT. Its translation: CASSSRQGLNTEAFF. V and J are TRBV5-1 and TRBJ1-1, with 7 bases fitting TRBD1. CDR3 length equals 15 residues. Germline assignment: CDR1 SGHRS and CDR2 YFSETQ. The trim removed 3 bases at V and 0 bases at J, leaving 5 bases unmatched.

Here the CDR3 DNA reads TGTGCCAGCAGTCGAGGCCCGGGTCCAGGGGACGAGCAGTACTTC. Translating it yields CASSRGPGPGDEQYF. This chain uses TRBV6-5 with TRBJ2-7; weak D call: TRBD1 (6 bases). Germline V CDR1 and CDR2: MNHEY, SVGAGI. The CDR3 totals 15 residues. The ends were cut back, 5 bases at V and 5 bases at J, with 19 bases in the middle.

The rearrangement links TRBV4-2 to TRBJ2-1; 9 positions match TRBD2. Unmatched junction bases numbered 7, after V lost 1 base and J lost 0 bases. This CDR3 has 18 residues. CDR1 and CDR2 from the germline V gene are LGHNA and YNFKEQ. The DNA of the CDR3 is TGTGCCAGCAGCCAAGGGGCTAGCGGGGAAAGCTCCTACAATGAGCAGTTCTTC. Protein product: CASSQGASGESSYNEQFF.

The CDR3 loop reads CASSGTSGLYNEQFF. In DNA form, the CDR3 reads TGTGCCAGCAGCGGAACTAGCGGTCTATACAATGAGCAGTTCTTC. J is TRBJ2-1 and V is TRBV9; 8 bases line up with TRBD2. Germline CDR1 reads SGDLS; CDR2 reads YYNGEE. This CDR3 comprises 15 residues. Losses at the gene ends were 3 bases for V and 4 bases for J; bases not matched to a gene: 6.

V gene TRBV11-2 combines with J gene TRBJ1-2; 7 nucleotides match TRBD1. V gave up 1 base and J gave up 8 bases; unmatched junction bases: 4. Germline V CDR1 and CDR2: SGHAT, FQNNGV. The CDR3 spans 13 residues. The CDR3 DNA sequence: TGTGCCAGCAGCTTAGCAGGGGGAGGAGGCTACACCTTC. Its translation is CASSLAGGGGYTF. The entire variable domain, with the rest obtained from reference TRBV11-2 and TRBJ1-2, is as follows: EAGVAQSPRYKIIEKRQSVAFWCNPISGHATLYWYQQILGQGPKLLIQFQNNGVVDDSQLPKDRFSAERLKGVDSTLKIQPAKLEDSAVYLCASSLAGGGGYTFGSGTRLTVV.

The sample holds a few counts of this clone. The rearrangement uses TRBV28 and TRBJ1-5, with D perhaps matching TRBD1 (5 bases). Germline assignment: CDR1 MDHEN and CDR2 SYDVKM. CDR3 length: 17 residues. Trimming took off 3 bases at V and 3 bases at J, with 18 bases between the two ends. CDR3 coding DNA: TGTGCCAGCAGTTTCCCCTCATTGGACACGTACAATCAGCCCCAGCATTTT. Residues: CASSFPSLDTYNQPQHF.

This chain uses TRBV13 with TRBJ1-1; D possibly corresponds to TRBD1 (6 bases). The CDR3 totals 13 residues. Germline lookup yields CDR1 PRHDT and CDR2 FYEKMQ (reference sequence). With 5 bases removed from V and 5 bases from J, the gap between germline ends came to 12 bases. In nucleotides, the CDR3 is TGTGCCAGCAGCCCTACAGGGAGTACTGAAGCTTTCTTT. Amino acid sequence: CASSPTGSTEAFF. Full variable domain (remainder filled in from reference TRBV13 and TRBJ1-1): AAGVIQSPRHLIKEKRETATLKCYPIPRHDTVYWYQQGPGQDPQFLISFYEKMQSDKGSIPDRFSAQQFSDYHSELNMSSLELGDSALYFCASSPTGSTEAFFGQGTRLTVV.

The rearrangement uses TRBV7-9 and TRBJ2-7; a possible D gene is TRBD2 (6 bases). V was cut by 5 bases and J by 4 bases, with 15 bases left in between. CDR3 length equals 14 residues. CDR1 is SEHNR, CDR2 FQNEAQ, per germline (reference sequence). CDR3 nucleotide sequence: TGTGCCAGCAGCCGTGGAGGGGTCTCATACGAGCAGTACGTC. As protein: CASSRGGVSYEQYV.

The CDR3 DNA sequence: TGTGCCAGCAGCCAAGCAGGGACAGTCAACTATGGCTACACCTTC. It codes for CASSQAGTVNYGYTF. The chain is built from TRBV3-1 (or the pseudogene TRBV3-2) and TRBJ1-2, with 7 bases identical to TRBD1. V dropped 1 base and J dropped 2; count of bases not matched to a gene: 4. The germline V gene encodes CDR1 LGHDT and CDR2 YNNKEL (reference sequence). The CDR3 spans 15 residues.

The chain has TRBV6-2 or TRBV6-3 and TRBJ2-1, with 12 bases that match TRBD2. Germline CDR1 reads MNHEY; CDR2 reads SVGEGT. CDR3 length: 17 amino acids. V gave up 5 bases and J gave up 0 bases; unmatched junction bases: 5. CDR3 residues: CASSDASGGASYNEQFF. For the CDR3, the DNA is TGTGCCAGCAGTGACGCTAGCGGGGGGGCCTCCTACAATGAGCAGTTCTTC.

This clone showed up just a few times. V is TRBV10-3 and J is TRBJ2-7; 7 bases are a match to TRBD1. CDR3 size: 16 residues. Germline V gene lookup returns CDR1 ENHRY and CDR2 SYGVKD. V lost 3 bases, J lost 7 bases, and 15 bases stayed unmatched. This chain's CDR3 is CAISDRAGGGTGEQYV. Written as DNA, the CDR3 is TGTGCCATCAGTGATAGGGCAGGGGGTGGTACGGGTGAGCAGTACGTC.

This clone came up once. CDR3 amino acids: CASSRERIQETQYF. CDR3 bases: TGTGCCAGCAGCCGGGAGCGGATTCAAGAGACCCAGTACTTC. V and J are TRBV7-2 and TRBJ2-5; D perhaps matches TRBD2 (6 bases). The CDR3 is 14 amino acids. V was clipped by 5 bases and J by 2 bases, with 12 bases between them. The germline V gene encodes CDR1 SGHTA and CDR2 FQGNSA.

This clone has only one observation. The CDR3 DNA sequence: TGTGCCAGCAGCTCTAACACTGAAGCTTTCTTT. It yields the protein CASSSNTEAFF. V and J are TRBV11-2 and TRBJ1-1; no clear D. Trimming removed 4 bases from V and 2 bases from J, with 2 bases in between. Germline CDR1 SGHAT, CDR2 FQNNGV. The CDR3 spans 11 residues.

The chain couples TRBV6-6 to TRBJ1-5, with D unresolved. Trimming removed 4 bases from V and 1 base from J, with 8 bases in between. Germline V gene data show CDR1 as MNHNY and CDR2 as SVGAGI (reference sequence). This CDR3 spans 14 amino acids. This CDR3 is CASSFAESNQPQHF. The CDR3, as DNA: TGTGCCAGCAGTTTCGCAGAAAGCAATCAGCCCCAGCATTTT.

CDR3: CASSFNMNTEAFF. The CDR3 nucleotides are TGTGCCAGCAGCTTCAACATGAACACTGAAGCTTTCTTT. The J gene is TRBJ1-1, the V gene TRBV11-3, with D unresolved. The V end lost 3 bases, the J end lost 0 bases, and 5 bases lay between the germline ends. Germline CDR1 reads SGHNT; CDR2 reads YENEEA. CDR3 size: 13 residues. Together with reference TRBV11-3 and TRBJ1-1, the CDR3 gives the full variable domain: EAGVVQSPRYKIIEKKQPVAFWCNPISGHNTLYWYLQNLGQGPELLIRYENEEAVDDSQLPKDRFSAERLKGVDSTLKIQPAELGDSAVYLCASSFNMNTEAFFGQGTRLTVV.

The chain carries TRBV7-7 and TRBJ2-2; 8 bases are a match to TRBD1. The germline gives CDR1 SSHAT, CDR2 FNYEAQ (reference sequence). The CDR3 contains 16 residues. V shed 5 bases, J shed 3 bases, and the junction held 8 bases outside the gene matches. The CDR3: CASSPRTGTDTGELFF. The CDR3 DNA reads TGTGCCAGCAGCCCTCGGACAGGGACGGACACCGGGGAGCTGTTTTTT.